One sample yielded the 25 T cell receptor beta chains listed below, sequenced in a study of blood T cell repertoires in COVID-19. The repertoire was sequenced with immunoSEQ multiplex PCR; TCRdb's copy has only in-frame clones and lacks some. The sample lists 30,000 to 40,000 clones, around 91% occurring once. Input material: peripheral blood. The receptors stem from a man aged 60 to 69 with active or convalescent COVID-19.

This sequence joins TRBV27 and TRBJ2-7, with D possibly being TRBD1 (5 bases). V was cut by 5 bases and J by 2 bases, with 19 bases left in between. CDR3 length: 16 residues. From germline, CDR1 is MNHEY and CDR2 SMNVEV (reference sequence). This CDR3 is CASSPQTATIPYEQYF. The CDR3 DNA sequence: TGTGCCAGCAGTCCACAGACAGCTACGATTCCCTACGAGCAGTACTTC.

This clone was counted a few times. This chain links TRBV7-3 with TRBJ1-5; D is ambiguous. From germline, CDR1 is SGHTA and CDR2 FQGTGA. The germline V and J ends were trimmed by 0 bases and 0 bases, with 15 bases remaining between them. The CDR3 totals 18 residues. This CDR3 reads CASSLTPRTEYSNQPQHF. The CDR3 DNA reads TGTGCCAGCAGCTTAACCCCACGGACTGAGTATAGCAATCAGCCCCAGCATTTT.

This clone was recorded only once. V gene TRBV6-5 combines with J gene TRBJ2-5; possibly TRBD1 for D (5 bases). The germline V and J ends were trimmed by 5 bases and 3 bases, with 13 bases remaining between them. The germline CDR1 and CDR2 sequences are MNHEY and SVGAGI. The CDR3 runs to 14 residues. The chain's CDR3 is CASSRATEKETQYF. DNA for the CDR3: TGTGCCAGCAGTCGAGCGACAGAGAAAGAGACCCAGTACTTC.

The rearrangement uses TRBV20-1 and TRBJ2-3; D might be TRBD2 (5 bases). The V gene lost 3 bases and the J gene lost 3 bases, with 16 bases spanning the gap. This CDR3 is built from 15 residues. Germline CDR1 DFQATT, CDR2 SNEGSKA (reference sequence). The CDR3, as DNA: TGCAGTGCTAGTAGGTTGACTATTAGTACAGATACGCAGTATTTT. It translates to CSASRLTISTDTQYF.

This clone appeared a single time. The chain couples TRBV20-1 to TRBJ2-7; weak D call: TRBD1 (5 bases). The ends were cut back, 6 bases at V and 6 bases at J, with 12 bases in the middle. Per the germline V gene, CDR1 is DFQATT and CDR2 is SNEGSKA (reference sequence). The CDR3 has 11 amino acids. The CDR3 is CSAWTTGEQYF. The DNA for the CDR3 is TGCAGTGCCTGGACCACAGGCGAGCAGTACTTC.

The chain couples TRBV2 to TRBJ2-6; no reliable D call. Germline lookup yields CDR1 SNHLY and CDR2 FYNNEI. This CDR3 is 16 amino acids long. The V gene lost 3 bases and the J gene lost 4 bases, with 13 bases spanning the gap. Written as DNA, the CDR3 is TGTGCCAGCAGTGAGGTTCCTCAGTCCGGGGCCAACGTCCTGACTTTC. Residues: CASSEVPQSGANVLTF.

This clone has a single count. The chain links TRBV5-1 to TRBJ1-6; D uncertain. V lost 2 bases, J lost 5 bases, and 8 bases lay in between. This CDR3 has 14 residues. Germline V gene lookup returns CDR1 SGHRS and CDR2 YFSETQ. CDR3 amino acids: CASSLEGNNSPLHF. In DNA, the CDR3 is TGCGCCAGCAGCTTAGAGGGAAATAATTCACCCCTCCACTTT.

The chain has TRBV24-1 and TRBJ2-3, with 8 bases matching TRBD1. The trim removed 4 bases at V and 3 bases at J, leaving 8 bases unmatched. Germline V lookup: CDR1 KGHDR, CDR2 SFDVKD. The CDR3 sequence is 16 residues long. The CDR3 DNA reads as TGTGCCACCAGTGACCCCACGGGACAGGAAACAGATACGCAGTATTTT. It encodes CATSDPTGQETDTQYF.

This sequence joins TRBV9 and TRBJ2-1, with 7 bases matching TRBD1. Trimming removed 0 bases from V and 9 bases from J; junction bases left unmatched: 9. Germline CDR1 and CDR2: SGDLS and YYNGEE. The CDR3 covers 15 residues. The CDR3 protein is CASSVEGGRGFEQFF. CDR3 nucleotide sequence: TGTGCCAGCAGCGTAGAGGGTGGCAGGGGGTTTGAGCAGTTCTTC.

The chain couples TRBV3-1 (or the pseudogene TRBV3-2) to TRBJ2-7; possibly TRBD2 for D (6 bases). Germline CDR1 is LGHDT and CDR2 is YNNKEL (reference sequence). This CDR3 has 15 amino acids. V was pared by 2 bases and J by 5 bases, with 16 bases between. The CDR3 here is CASSQSLGGPHEQYF. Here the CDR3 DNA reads TGTGCCAGCAGCCAAAGCTTGGGGGGTCCCCACGAGCAGTACTTC.

CDR3 in DNA: TGTGCCAGCAGCTTAGTCGGGGACTACACAGATACGCAGTATTTT. Protein sequence: CASSLVGDYTDTQYF. This sequence joins TRBV7-2 and TRBJ2-3; 7 bases map to TRBD2. Trimming took 1 base from V and 2 from J; bases not matched to a gene: 3. Germline CDR1 is SGHTA and CDR2 is FQGNSA. The CDR3 is made up of 15 amino acids.

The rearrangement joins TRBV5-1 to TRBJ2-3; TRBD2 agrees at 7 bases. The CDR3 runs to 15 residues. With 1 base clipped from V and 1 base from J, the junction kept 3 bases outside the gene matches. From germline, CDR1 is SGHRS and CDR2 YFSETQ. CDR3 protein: CASSLTGGRTDTQYF. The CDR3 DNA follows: TGCGCCAGCAGCTTGACGGGAGGCCGCACAGATACGCAGTATTTT.

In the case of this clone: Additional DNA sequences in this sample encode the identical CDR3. The DNA for the CDR3 is TGTGCCAGCACTGTAACAGGGACGGGAAGCACTGAAGCTTTCTTT. Protein: CASTVTGTGSTEAFF. The chain employs TRBV28 and TRBJ1-1, with D possibly TRBD1 on 6 matching bases. The germline V gene encodes CDR1 MDHEN and CDR2 SYDVKM. The CDR3 is made up of 15 amino acids. V lost 7 bases to trimming and J lost 4 bases, with 19 bases between them.

The CDR3 is CASSKPGSDTQYF. DNA of the CDR3: TGTGCCAGCAGTAAACCAGGGTCAGATACGCAGTATTTT. The gene calls are TRBV5-6 and TRBJ2-3; a possible D gene is TRBD1 (5 bases). This CDR3 is built from 13 residues. Trimming took off 5 bases at V and 4 bases at J, with 11 bases between the two ends. CDR1 SGHDT and CDR2 YYEEEE come from the germline V gene.

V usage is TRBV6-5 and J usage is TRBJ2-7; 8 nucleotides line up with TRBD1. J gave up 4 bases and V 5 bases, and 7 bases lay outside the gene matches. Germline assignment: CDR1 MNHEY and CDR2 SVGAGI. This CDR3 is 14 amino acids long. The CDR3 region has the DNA TGTGCCAGCAGTCCAGGACAGGGCGGGTACGAGCAGTACTTC. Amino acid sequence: CASSPGQGGYEQYF.

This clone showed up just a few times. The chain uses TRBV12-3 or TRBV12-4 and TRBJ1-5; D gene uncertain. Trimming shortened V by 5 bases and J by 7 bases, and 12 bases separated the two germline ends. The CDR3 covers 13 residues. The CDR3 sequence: CASSISGGQPQHF. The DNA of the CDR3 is TGTGCCAGCAGTATTTCGGGAGGACAGCCCCAGCATTTT.

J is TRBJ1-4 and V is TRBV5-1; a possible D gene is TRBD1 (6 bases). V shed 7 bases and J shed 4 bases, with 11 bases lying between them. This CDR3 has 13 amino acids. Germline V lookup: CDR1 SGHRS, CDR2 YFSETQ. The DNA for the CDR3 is TGCGCCAGCCAAACAGGGCGTAATGAAAAACTGTTTTTT. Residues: CASQTGRNEKLFF.

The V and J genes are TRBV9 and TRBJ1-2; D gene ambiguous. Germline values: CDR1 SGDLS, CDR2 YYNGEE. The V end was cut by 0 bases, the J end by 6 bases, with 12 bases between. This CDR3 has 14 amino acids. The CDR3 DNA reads TGTGCCAGCAGCGTAGGTCGCAGGTACGATGGCTACACCTTC. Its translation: CASSVGRRYDGYTF.

The CDR3 coding sequence is TGTGCCAGCAGCGATTCCTCCGGGACTAGTTTTTACGAGCAGTACTTC. Translating it yields CASSDSSGTSFYEQYF. This sequence joins TRBV9 and TRBJ2-7; 8 positions match TRBD2. CDR3 length: 16 residues. Germline V CDR1 and CDR2: SGDLS, YYNGEE. Unmatched junction bases numbered 12, after V lost 3 bases and J lost 4 bases.

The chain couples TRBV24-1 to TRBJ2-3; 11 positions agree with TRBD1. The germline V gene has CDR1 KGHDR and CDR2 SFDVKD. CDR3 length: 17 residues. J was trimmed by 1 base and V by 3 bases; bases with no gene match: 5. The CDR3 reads CATSDPPGQGGTDTQYF. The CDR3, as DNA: TGTGCCACCAGTGATCCCCCGGGACAGGGGGGCACAGATACGCAGTATTTT.

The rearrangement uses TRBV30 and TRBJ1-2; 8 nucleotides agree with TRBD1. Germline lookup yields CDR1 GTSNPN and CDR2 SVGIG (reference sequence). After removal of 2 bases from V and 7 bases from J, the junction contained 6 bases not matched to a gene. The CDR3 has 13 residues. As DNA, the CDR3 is TGTGCCTGGAGTCCCGAGGACAGGGTTGGCTACACCTTC. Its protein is CAWSPEDRVGYTF.

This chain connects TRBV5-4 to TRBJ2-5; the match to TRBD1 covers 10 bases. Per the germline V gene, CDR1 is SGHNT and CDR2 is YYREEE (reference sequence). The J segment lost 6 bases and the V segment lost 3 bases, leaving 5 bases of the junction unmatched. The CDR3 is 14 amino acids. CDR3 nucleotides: TGTGCCAGCAGCTCAGACAGGGGGCGTCAGACCCAGTACTTC. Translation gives CASSSDRGRQTQYF.

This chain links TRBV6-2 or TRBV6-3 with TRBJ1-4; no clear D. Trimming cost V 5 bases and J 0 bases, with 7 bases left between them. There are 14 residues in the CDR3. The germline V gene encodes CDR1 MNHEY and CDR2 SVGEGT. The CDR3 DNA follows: TGTGCCAGCAGTACCCCGGCAACTAATGAAAAACTGTTTTTT. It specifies CASSTPATNEKLFF.

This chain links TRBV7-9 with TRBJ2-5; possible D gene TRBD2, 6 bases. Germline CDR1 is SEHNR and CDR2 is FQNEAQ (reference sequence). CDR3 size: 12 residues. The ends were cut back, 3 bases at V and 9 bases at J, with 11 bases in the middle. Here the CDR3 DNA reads TGTGCCAGCAGCTTGATCAGCGGGTCCCAGTACTTC. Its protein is CASSLISGSQYF.

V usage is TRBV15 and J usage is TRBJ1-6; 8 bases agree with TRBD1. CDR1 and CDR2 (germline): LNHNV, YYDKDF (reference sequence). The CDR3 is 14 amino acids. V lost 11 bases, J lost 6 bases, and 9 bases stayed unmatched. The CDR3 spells CASRWGQANSPLHF. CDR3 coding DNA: TGTGCCTCCCGCTGGGGACAGGCTAATTCACCCCTCCACTTT.